Below are 24 T cell receptor beta chains sequenced from a single sample in a study of CD8+CD57+ T cells in acquired aplastic anemia. Genomic DNA served as template for TCR beta VDJ and CDR3 profiling. TCRdb ran MiXCR on the reads and lists one entry per CDR3 protein. The repertoire consists of about 220,000 distinct CDR3 sequences, with roughly 33% occurring once and the leading ten covering approximately 1.2%. The sample consisted of sorted CD4+, CD8+, or CD8+CD57+ T cells (not recorded which) from PBMCs. The receptors were gathered from a human donor in good health, serving as a control.

The table lists this clonotype with many counts. V is TRBV20-1 and J is TRBJ1-5, with D uncertain. The CDR3 spans 14 residues. V dropped 5 bases and J dropped 0 bases, with 11 bases sitting between them. Germline V gene lookup returns CDR1 DFQATT and CDR2 SNEGSKA (reference sequence). CDR3 in amino acids: CSALRDNSNQPQHF. The CDR3, as DNA: TGCAGTGCTCTCCGGGATAATAGCAATCAGCCCCAGCATTTT.

This clonotype was seen at least ten times. The chain couples TRBV12-3 or TRBV12-4 to TRBJ1-1; TRBD1 might be the D (5 bases). The V gene lost 5 bases and the J gene lost 4 bases, with 23 bases spanning the gap. The CDR3 contains 17 residues. The DNA for the CDR3 is TGTGCCAGCAGTGAGGACTTGCCGATCATCGGGACCACTGAAGCTTTCTTT. Amino acid sequence: CASSEDLPIIGTTEAFF.

This clonotype showed up just a few times. The chain links TRBV6-1 to TRBJ2-5, with 8 bases fitting TRBD2. CDR1 and CDR2 (germline): MNHNS, SASEGT. The CDR3 extends over 16 amino acids. The J segment lost 5 bases and the V segment lost 6 bases, leaving 14 bases of the junction unmatched. For the CDR3, the DNA is TGTGCCAGCAGACGAACGGGGGGGGCCGCGGGTGAGACCCAGTACTTC. Its protein is CASRRTGGAAGETQYF.

This clonotype has a count of ten or more. J is TRBJ2-5 and V is TRBV10-3, with 7 positions matching TRBD1. After removal of 4 bases from V and 3 bases from J, the junction contained 11 bases not matched to a gene. There are 16 residues in the CDR3. Germline V gene lookup returns CDR1 ENHRY and CDR2 SYGVKD. CDR3 nucleotides: TGTGCCATCAGTGGGACAGGTCTCCGGGGAAAAGAGACCCAGTACTTC. Translation: CAISGTGLRGKETQYF.

The sample holds a few counts of this clonotype. The chain combines TRBV12-3 or TRBV12-4 with TRBJ1-1; D unclear. The CDR3 is 12 amino acids. Trimming pared 6 bases from V and 9 bases from J, leaving 14 bases between. The chain's CDR3 is CASSRWSYKAFF. The CDR3 DNA sequence: TGTGCCAGCAGCCGATGGAGTTATAAAGCTTTCTTT.

As regards this clonotype: This may come from a read error, since a much larger clone is one base off. The V gene is TRBV5-6, the J gene TRBJ1-2; no reliable D call. Germline lookup yields CDR1 SGHDT and CDR2 YYEEEE. Trimming shortened V by 7 bases and J by 8 bases, and 21 bases separated the two germline ends. There are 14 residues in the CDR3. The CDR3 sequence is CASGPYFGLGGYTF. The CDR3, as DNA: TGTGCCAGCGGCCCGTATTTTGGCTTGGGCGGCTACACCTTC.

The rearrangement joins TRBV29-1 to TRBJ1-2; TRBD1 is a possible D gene (5 bases). Germline V lookup: CDR1 SQVTM, CDR2 ANQGSEA. V was clipped by 4 bases and J by 8 bases, with 17 bases between them. This CDR3 comprises 13 residues. CDR3 sequence reads: CSVVNRLGEGYTF. The CDR3, as DNA: TGCAGCGTTGTGAACAGGTTGGGAGAGGGCTACACCTTC. The complete variable domain, with remaining parts taken from reference TRBV29-1 and TRBJ1-2, reads SAVISQKPSRDICQRGTSLTIQCQVDSQVTMMFWYRQQPGQSLTLIATANQGSEATYESGFVIDKFPISRPNLTFSTLTVSNMSPEDSSIYLCSVVNRLGEGYTFGSGTRLTVV.

The CDR3 DNA sequence: TGCAGTCCCACTTTAGCGGGGAGCTCCTACAATGAGCAGTTCTTC. Amino acids: CSPTLAGSSYNEQFF. The gene calls are TRBV20-1 and TRBJ2-1, with 8 bases aligning to TRBD2. Trimming cost V 8 bases and J 0 bases; bases outside gene matches: 9. The CDR3 length is 15 residues. The germline V gene encodes CDR1 DFQATT and CDR2 SNEGSKA (reference sequence).

CDR3 region: CASSYISADTQYF. CDR3 nucleotides: TGTGCCAGCAGCTACATTTCCGCAGATACGCAGTATTTT. This rearrangement joins TRBV5-4 to TRBJ2-3, with D hard to call. From germline, CDR1 is SGHNT and CDR2 YYREEE (reference sequence). Trimming left V 3 bases short and J 4 bases short, with 9 bases between. This CDR3 is 13 amino acids long.

Points on this clonotype: The germline gene is not matched at one end of the junction; a read error may be the cause. The chain recombines TRBV7-7 with TRBJ2-5; TRBD2 aligns across 8 bases. The CDR3 covers 16 residues. Per germline, CDR1 SSHAT and CDR2 FNYEAQ (reference sequence). Here the CDR3 DNA reads TGTGCTAGCAGCTTATCACCAGAAGCGGGGGAAAAGACCCAGTACTTC. Translation gives CASSLSPEAGEKTQYF.

This clonotype was recorded a few times. This chain joins TRBV24-1 and TRBJ2-7, with D possibly TRBD1 on 6 matching bases. V was pared by 4 bases and J by 1 base, with 13 bases between. There are 15 residues in the CDR3. Germline CDR1 KGHDR, CDR2 SFDVKD. The CDR3 coding sequence is TGTGCCACCAGTGACCCGGACAGAGATTCCTACGAGCAGTACTTC. Protein: CATSDPDRDSYEQYF.

This clonotype has a count of ten or more. The V gene is TRBV20-1, the J gene TRBJ2-1, with TRBD2 matching 7 bases. Germline assignment: CDR1 DFQATT and CDR2 SNEGSKA (reference sequence). J gave up 3 bases and V 5 bases, and 7 bases lay outside the gene matches. This CDR3 spans 14 amino acids. The CDR3 nucleotides read TGCAGTGCTCGGAGCGGGGCCCACTACAATGAGCAGTTCTTC. It codes for CSARSGAHYNEQFF.

This clonotype was counted at least ten times. The V gene is TRBV5-1, the J gene TRBJ2-7, with 8 bases matching TRBD1. The CDR3 is made up of 15 amino acids. Germline values: CDR1 SGHRS, CDR2 YFSETQ. V lost 4 bases and J lost 6; bases outside the gene matches: 12. DNA for the CDR3: TGCGCCAGCAGCCGTGGACCGACAGGGGCGGTCGAGCAGTACTTC. It codes for CASSRGPTGAVEQYF.

The gene calls are TRBV7-8 and TRBJ2-5, with 10 bases fitting TRBD2. The CDR3 is made up of 13 amino acids. Germline loops: CDR1 SGHVS, CDR2 FQNEAQ. J gave up 4 bases and V 7 bases, and 3 bases lay outside the gene matches. The CDR3 DNA reads as TGTGCCAGCAACCCTAGCGGGGGAGAGACCCAGTACTTC. As protein: CASNPSGGETQYF.

This clonotype was observed at least ten times. The chain carries TRBV20-1 and TRBJ1-2; TRBD1 is a possible D gene (5 bases). This CDR3 contains 13 residues. Trimming removed 4 bases from V and 5 bases from J, with 14 bases in between. Germline-derived CDR1 and CDR2 are DFQATT and SNEGSKA (reference sequence). CDR3 coding DNA: TGCAGTGCTATATGGGAGGGACTTTATGGCTACACCTTC. This codes for CSAIWEGLYGYTF.

V and J are TRBV5-6 and TRBJ1-2; 8 bases map to TRBD1. The CDR3 is 15 amino acids. V lost 10 bases to trimming and J lost 8 bases; unmatched junction nucleotides: 19. Germline-derived CDR1 and CDR2 are SGHDT and YYEEEE. In DNA, the CDR3 is TGTGCCTGGAGTCTGGATAGACAGGGGCGAGGGGGCTACACCTTC. Translating gives CAWSLDRQGRGGYTF.

Of note for this clonotype: A junction end diverges from the germline sequence, so it may reflect a read error. The chain has TRBV24-1 and TRBJ2-7; 7 bases line up with TRBD2. This CDR3 is built from 14 residues. CDR1 is KGHDR and CDR2 is SFDVKD in the germline V gene. The CDR3 reads CAPPRGGSASERYF. CDR3 DNA: TGTGCCCCCCCGCGTGGCGGGAGTGCAAGCGAGCGGTACTTC.

This clonotype was recorded many times. The genes are TRBV9 and TRBJ1-1; D not resolved. V lost 1 base and J lost 4, with 8 bases in between. The germline V gene has CDR1 SGDLS and CDR2 YYNGEE. The CDR3 spans 13 residues. The CDR3 sequence: CASSVRQATEAFF. Here the CDR3 DNA reads TGTGCCAGCAGCGTAAGGCAGGCCACTGAAGCTTTCTTT.

This clonotype was picked up a small number of times. The rearrangement uses TRBV6-6 and TRBJ2-1; D perhaps matches TRBD2 (5 bases). Between the trimmed V and J ends, which lost 6 bases and 6 bases, there was a span of 15 bases. Germline V gives CDR1 MNHNY, CDR2 SVGAGI (reference sequence). The CDR3 length is 14 residues. The CDR3, as DNA: TGTGCCAGCAGCGGACCTACTAGTGTCAATGAGCAGTTCTTC. As protein: CASSGPTSVNEQFF.

This clonotype has only a few counts. This may come from a read error, since a much larger clone is one base off. Lacking the conserved final phenylalanine or tryptophan, this CDR3 likely reflects a read error. The chain employs TRBV7-2 and TRBJ2-7; TRBD2 matches at 9 bases. J lost 6 bases, V lost 2 bases, and 5 bases had no gene match. Germline CDR1 SGHTA, CDR2 FQGNSA. This CDR3 has 14 residues. The CDR3 protein is CASSLQAGGFEQYL. CDR3 in DNA: TGTGCCAGCAGCTTACAAGCGGGAGGTTTCGAGCAGTACTTA.

This clonotype occurred many times. The V and J genes are TRBV7-7 and TRBJ2-7, with 7 positions matching TRBD2. This CDR3 has 15 amino acids. With V trimmed by 1 base and J by 2 bases, 5 bases remained unmatched. Germline V gene sequence: CDR1 SSHAT, CDR2 FNYEAQ (reference sequence). CDR3 region: CASSLGERGTYEQYF. The CDR3 DNA reads as TGTGCCAGCAGCTTAGGGGAGCGGGGCACCTACGAGCAGTACTTC.

This clonotype was recorded at least ten times. This sequence joins TRBV24-1 and TRBJ2-2; the match to TRBD2 covers 10 bases. From germline, CDR1 is KGHDR and CDR2 SFDVKD. The CDR3 is 15 residues long. V was clipped by 9 bases and J by 5 bases; unmatched bases: 8. The CDR3 coding sequence is TGTGCCACCGGGATAGCGGGAGGTGGAACCGGGGAGCTGTTTTTT. It encodes CATGIAGGGTGELFF.

The chain links TRBV2 to TRBJ1-1; D remains ambiguous. The germline CDR1 and CDR2 sequences are SNHLY and FYNNEI. This CDR3 is built from 12 residues. V dropped 11 bases and J dropped 10 bases, with 20 bases sitting between them. CDR3 sequence (DNA): TGTGCCTGGCCCGAAGTACTGGGTCCAGCTTTCTTT. It is translated as CAWPEVLGPAFF.

This clonotype appeared many times. The gene calls are TRBV20-1 and TRBJ1-1; TRBD1 is a possible D gene (6 bases). Between the trimmed V and J ends, which lost 4 bases and 2 bases, there was a span of 11 bases. CDR3 length: 13 amino acids. Germline V gene data show CDR1 as DFQATT and CDR2 as SNEGSKA (reference sequence). The CDR3 DNA reads TGCAGTGCTATAACAGGGTATAACACTGAAGCTTTCTTT. Amino acids: CSAITGYNTEAFF.